These 10 T cell receptor beta chains were all obtained from the same sample, sequenced in a study of neurological immune-mediated disorders. TCRdb analysed the 5' RACE reads with MiXCR anew, one entry per CDR3 protein. The repertoire holds 30,000 to 40,000 distinct CDR3 sequences, under 7.5% seen once, with roughly 4.4% in the top ten. Input material: PBMCs. Every receptor here comes from a woman aged 40 to 50 in good health.

This clonotype was observed at least ten times. The rearrangement links TRBV7-2 to TRBJ2-7; TRBD2 aligns across 9 bases. V was clipped by 1 base and J by 0 bases; unmatched bases: 4. Germline V gene data show CDR1 as SGHTA and CDR2 as FQGNSA. This CDR3 region has 16 residues. This CDR3 reads CASSLEAGGTSYEQYF. The CDR3 coding sequence is TGTGCCAGCAGCTTAGAGGCGGGAGGGACCTCCTACGAGCAGTACTTC.

Regarding this clonotype: One junction end does not reproduce the germline sequence, and a read error may be involved. This chain uses TRBV7-9 with TRBJ2-5; D ambiguous. CDR1 is SEHNR, CDR2 FQNEAQ, per germline (reference sequence). The CDR3 sequence is 15 residues long. CDR3 in DNA: TGTACCAGCAGCTCCCTCTACAGAAACCAAGAGACCAAGTACTTC. Its protein is CTSSSLYRNQETKYF.

In this sample, this clonotype turned up many times. The chain joins TRBV7-6 to TRBJ2-5; a weak D match, TRBD1 (6 bases). The CDR3 consists of 16 residues. Germline CDR1 reads SGHVS; CDR2 reads FNYEAQ. V lost 4 bases, J lost 0 bases, and 15 bases lay in between. CDR3 sequence: CASSSPFGTHQETQYF. In nucleotides, the CDR3 is TGTGCCAGCAGCTCCCCCTTCGGGACACACCAAGAGACCCAGTACTTC. The variable domain in full, completed from reference TRBV7-6 and TRBJ2-5, reads GAGVSQSPRYKVTKRGQDVALRCDPISGHVSLYWYRQALGQGPEFLTYFNYEAQQDKSGLPNDRFSAERPEGSISTLTIQRTEQRDSAMYRCASSSPFGTHQETQYFGPGTRLLVL.

This clonotype was counted at least ten times. The chain employs TRBV7-2 and TRBJ2-4; 10 bases align to TRBD2. The germline V gene encodes CDR1 SGHTA and CDR2 FQGNSA. This CDR3 has 15 amino acids. Trimming at V came to 2 bases and at J to 8 bases, leaving 6 bases not matched to a gene. The CDR3 is CASSLTAGGRDIQYF. The CDR3 bases are TGTGCCAGCAGCTTAACAGCGGGAGGGCGGGACATTCAGTACTTC.

This clonotype was observed many times. The chain joins TRBV28 to TRBJ2-7; TRBD2 agrees at 7 bases. This CDR3 has 13 residues. The trim removed 5 bases at V and 3 bases at J, leaving 4 bases unmatched. The V gene's germline CDR1 is MDHEN and CDR2 SYDVKM. CDR3 sequence (DNA): TGTGCCAGCAGTCCACCGGGGGGCTACGAGCAGTACTTC. It specifies CASSPPGGYEQYF.

This clonotype was recorded many times. The gene calls are TRBV18 and TRBJ2-7; TRBD1 matches at 11 bases. The CDR3 length is 15 residues. CDR1 and CDR2 (germline): KGHSH, LQKENI. V trimming: 2 bases; J trimming: 7 bases; junction bases outside the gene matches: 7. This CDR3 reads CASSPKDRGPWEQYF. Here the CDR3 DNA reads TGTGCCAGCTCACCAAAGGACAGGGGGCCGTGGGAGCAGTACTTC.

In this sample, this clonotype turned up many times. The chain links TRBV6-6 to TRBJ2-7; D might be TRBD1 (6 bases). Per the germline V gene, CDR1 is MNHNY and CDR2 is SVGAGI (reference sequence). With 6 bases removed from V and 5 bases from J, the gap between germline ends came to 14 bases. The CDR3 totals 13 residues. The CDR3 here is CASSQTGTHEQYF. DNA of the CDR3: TGTGCCAGCAGCCAAACAGGGACCCACGAGCAGTACTTC.

The sample holds a few counts of this clonotype. J is TRBJ1-1 and V is TRBV3-1; D call uncertain. The CDR3 has 15 residues. The germline V and J ends were trimmed by 0 bases and 7 bases, with 15 bases remaining between them. CDR1 LGHDT and CDR2 YNNKEL come from the germline V gene (reference sequence). Written as DNA, the CDR3 is TGTGCCAGCAGCCAAGACGCAGATCGCTTAAGTGAAGCTTTCTTT. It encodes CASSQDADRLSEAFF.

The table lists this clonotype with many counts. The gene calls are TRBV12-3 or TRBV12-4 and TRBJ2-1; 7 nucleotides line up with TRBD2. The V segment lost 6 bases and the J segment 1 base; nucleotides outside the gene matches: 6. The CDR3 sequence is 15 residues long. The CDR3 protein is CASRGGGQSYNEQFF. The CDR3 nucleotides read TGTGCCAGCAGGGGGGGAGGGCAATCCTACAATGAGCAGTTCTTC.

This clonotype was picked up a small number of times. The chain employs TRBV7-9 and TRBJ2-3; 9 positions agree with TRBD1. CDR1 is SEHNR and CDR2 is FQNEAQ in the germline V gene (reference sequence). Losses at the gene ends were 5 bases for V and 3 bases for J; bases not matched to a gene: 6. The CDR3 loop spans 15 amino acids. The CDR3 DNA sequence: TGTGCCAGCAGCGGGGGGGGACAGGGAACAGATACGCAGTATTTT. Its translation is CASSGGGQGTDTQYF.